This T cell receptor beta chain was captured by sequencing in a study of STAT3 mutations in large granular lymphocyte leukemia. About the study: Canonical activating STAT3 mutations were detected in roughly half of the longitudinally sequenced T-LGLL patients.

Study-wide results and caveats: At least one immunodominant TCR beta clonotype appeared in every T-cell large granular lymphocyte leukemia patient. Persisting codominant clonotypes may have hidden a small pathogenic clone. Samples missed the first appearance of the clone.

Around 40,000 productive templates were obtained per sample on average. Profiled with immunoSEQ multiplex PCR; TCRdb holds only in-frame clones, not every one. Among more than 10,000 clones listed, approximately 83% were seen once. Turning to this clone: The antigen is undetermined.

This TCR derives from a man at least 80 years old with T-cell large granular lymphocyte leukemia. Some clones in this sample may be carry-over from other donors' samples. The source material was peripheral blood mononuclear cells.

CDR3 nucleotide sequence: TGTGCCAGCAGGGGCCTTGACGGTCCCGATGAGCAGTTCTTC. Residues: CASRGLDGPDEQFF. The chain couples TRBV7-9 to TRBJ2-1; no clear D. Germline lookup yields CDR1 SEHNR and CDR2 FQNEAQ (reference sequence). Trimming stripped 6 bases from V and 8 bases from J, with 17 bases between. CDR3 length: 14 amino acids.